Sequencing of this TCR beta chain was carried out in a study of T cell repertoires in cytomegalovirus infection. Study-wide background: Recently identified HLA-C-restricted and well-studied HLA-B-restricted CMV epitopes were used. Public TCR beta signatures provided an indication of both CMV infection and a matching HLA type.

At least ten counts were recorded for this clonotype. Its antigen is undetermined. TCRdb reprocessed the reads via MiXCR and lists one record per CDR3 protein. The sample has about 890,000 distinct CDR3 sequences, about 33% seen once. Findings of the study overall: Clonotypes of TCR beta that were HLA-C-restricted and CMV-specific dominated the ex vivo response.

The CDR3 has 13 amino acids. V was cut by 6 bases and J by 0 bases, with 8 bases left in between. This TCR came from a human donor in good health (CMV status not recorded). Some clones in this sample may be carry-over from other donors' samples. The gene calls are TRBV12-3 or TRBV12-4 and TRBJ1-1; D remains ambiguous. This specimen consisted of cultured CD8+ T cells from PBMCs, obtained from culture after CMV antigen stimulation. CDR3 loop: CASRPTVNTEAFF. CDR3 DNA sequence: TGTGCCAGCAGACCGACGGTGAACACTGAAGCTTTCTTT.